The entry that follows covers one T cell receptor beta chain sequence. CDR1 is SGDLS, CDR2 YYNGEE, per germline. CDR3 size: 12 residues. Trimming took 0 bases from V and 6 from J, leaving 7 bases between them. This sample stems from a study of T cell changes during pregnancy in multiple sclerosis. The table came from immunoSEQ multiplex PCR; TCRdb's copy has only in-frame clones and leaves some out. Of under 50,000 clones listed, about 90% are singletons. The V and J genes are TRBV9 and TRBJ2-7; maybe TRBD1 (6 bases). The source of this sequence is a female donor with multiple sclerosis, enrolled in a pregnancy study. The specimen comprised CD8+ T cells from peripheral blood mononuclear cells, sampled before pregnancy. CDR3 sequence reads: CASSVGGGEQYF. The CDR3 nucleotides are TGTGCCAGCAGCGTAGGAGGGGGCGAGCAGTACTTC.